This TCR beta chain was recorded in a study of patients and donors after allogeneic stem cell transplantation. The CDR3 has 18 amino acids. The V and J ends lost 4 bases and 3 bases, in that order; junction bases with no gene match: 10. Germline-derived CDR1 and CDR2 are ENHRY and SYGVKD. This clonotype was counted at least ten times. TCRdb called the RT-PCR reads again in MiXCR, with one record for every CDR3 protein. The sample carries roughly 250,000 distinct CDR3 sequences, approximately 14% recorded once. The sequenced sample consisted of blood, either unsorted or a sorted T cell fraction (not recorded which). V gene TRBV10-3 combines with J gene TRBJ2-1, with 12 bases identical to TRBD2. The sequence derives from a human donor who was either an allogeneic HSCT recipient or a stem cell or donor lymphocyte infusion donor (not recorded which). It is not recorded whose cells these are; they may come from a transplant donor. The chain's CDR3 is CAISVPSGRATDYNEQFF. In DNA form, the CDR3 reads TGTGCCATCAGTGTCCCTAGCGGGAGGGCCACCGACTACAATGAGCAGTTCTTC.